This T cell receptor beta chain appears in the sequencing data of a study of blood T cell repertoires in COVID-19 (dated by TCRdb to about 2020). For the study in its entirety: Collaborator samples came from the United States, Italy and Spain and covered acute and convalescent phases of COVID-19. The prospective study material was composed of cDNA or gDNA derived from T cells, B-cell-depleted T cells, or PBMCs. Subjects who had been exposed to COVID-19, were actively infected with it, or had recovered from it provided the deeply sampled blood TCRbeta repertoires that made up the dataset. The repertoires were released in a freely available public database intended as a resource for research on the immune response to SARS-CoV-2. The samples were drawn from the first 160 participants of the ongoing ImmuneRACE study and from about 1,200 subjects provided by 6 global collaborators. Sample metadata almost always included a de-identified subject ID, COVID-19 status, age in years and sex. Where available, HLA class I and class II types were obtained from metadata supplied by the sample provider rather than from assay-based typing.

Participants in the prospective study were aged roughly 18 to 90 years, lived in under 30 United States geographic areas, and enrolled through a virtual design. Cohort assignment in the prospective study relied on participant-reported clinical history from a screening survey and a study questionnaire. Recovered participants in ImmuneRACE Cohort 3 were defined as having two consecutive negative NP/OP PCR tests, clearance from a healthcare professional, or resolution of symptoms. Each participant in the prospective study had whole blood, serum and a nasopharyngeal or oropharyngeal swab collected by mobile phlebotomists. Participants in the prospective study had the option to provide additional blood draws and questionnaires over an approximately 2-month period. Blood samples from the prospective study were shipped frozen or at room temperature prior to DNA extraction. TCRbeta CDR3 regions were amplified from genomic DNA by means of the immunoSEQ Assay, a bias-controlled multiplex PCR. In the authors' own workflow: Nucleated cell counts per sample were estimated from amplification of reference gene primers within the assay. To quantify the absolute abundance of each unique TCRbeta CDR3 rearrangement, sequence reads were collapsed and filtered. For each sample, productive Simpson clonality was calculated by taking the square root of Simpson's diversity index across productive rearrangements. TCRdb holds this immuneACCESS table with in-frame rearrangements only. Some clones are missing; in checked studies, unresolved V genes explain under half, and the rest has no known cause. V and J calls and clone size follow that table, whereas D and trimming were derived from the DNA. The sample table holds about 400,000 clones, of which less than 90% were seen once. Jointly, the top ten make up about 2.7% of the sample.

On this clone itself: This receptor's antigen is unknown. No qualities accompany the bases; no much larger clone lies one base away.

Summary of the overall study and its limitations: The amount of clinical and demographic metadata varied by source and participant and was provided uncurated.

Between the V and J ends, shortened by 5 bases and 0 bases respectively, the junction contains 12 bases. CDR1 and CDR2, per the germline V gene, are SGHRS and YFSETQ. The CDR3, cysteine through phenylalanine, is 15 amino acids long. The kept DNA is CDR3 alone, 45 bases in frame from the first base. The rearranged chain carries TRBV5-1 and TRBJ2-1; TRBD2 is a possible D gene, resting on 6 matching bases. What was sequenced was PBMCs or T cells enriched from blood (not recorded which). The receptor was isolated from a woman younger than 45 who had recovered from COVID-19. The nucleotide sequence reads TGCGCCAGCAGATCGGACGGGAGCTCCTACAATGAGCAGTTCTTC. Its coded protein is CASRSDGSSYNEQFF.